This T cell receptor beta chain was identified during a study of shared clonotypes between healthy human individuals. Per the study methods: Filtering of immunoSEQ junctional sequences could not match full-length read filtering. Sequenced by immunoSEQ multiplex PCR; TCRdb stores in-frame clones only, minus some. V and J calls and clone size are given by that table; D and trimming were obtained from the DNA. Of about 1.5 million clones in the sample, 95% to 99% were seen once. The CDR3 spans 14 residues. Germline CDR1 is SGDLS and CDR2 is YYNGEE. V was pared by 4 bases and J by 5 bases, with 15 bases between. Study-wide points: Clonotype sharing among donors likely depends on sequencing depth. In general, naive subsets displayed greater estimated richness than memory subsets did.

For this clone: Its antigen is unidentified.

This chain connects TRBV9 to TRBJ2-5; D gene uncertain. The material sequenced was naive CD4+ T cells sorted from blood. Subset described: CD45RA+ positively selected. The source is a man aged 30-40 years in good health. The CDR3 spells CASSKLVDVETQYF. The CDR3 bases are TGTGCCAGCAGCAAACTCGTTGACGTGGAGACCCAGTACTTC.